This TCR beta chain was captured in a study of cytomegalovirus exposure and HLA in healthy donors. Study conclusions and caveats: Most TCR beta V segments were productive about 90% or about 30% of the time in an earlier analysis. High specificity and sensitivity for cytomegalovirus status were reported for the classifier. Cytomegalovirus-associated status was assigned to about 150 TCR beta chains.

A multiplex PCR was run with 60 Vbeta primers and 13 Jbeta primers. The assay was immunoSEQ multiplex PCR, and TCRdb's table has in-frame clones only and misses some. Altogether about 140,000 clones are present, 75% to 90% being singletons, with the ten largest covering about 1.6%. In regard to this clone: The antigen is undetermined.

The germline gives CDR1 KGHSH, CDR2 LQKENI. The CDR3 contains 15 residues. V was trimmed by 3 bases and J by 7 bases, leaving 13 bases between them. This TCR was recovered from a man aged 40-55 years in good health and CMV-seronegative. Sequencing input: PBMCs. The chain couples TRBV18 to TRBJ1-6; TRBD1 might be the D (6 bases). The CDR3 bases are TGTGCCAGCTCACCTCGACAGGACATGAATTCACCCCTCCACTTT. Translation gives CASSPRQDMNSPLHF.